The clone carrying this T cell receptor beta chain was detected a few times. CDR3 length: 15 residues. The V gene's germline CDR1 is SQVTM and CDR2 ANQGSEA. Trimming pared 0 bases from V and 8 bases from J, leaving 17 bases between. This sample stems from a study of blood T cells in healthy people across ages. The authors ran a second PCR of roughly 6 to 12 cycles using a sample-barcoded 5' primer and a J-beta primer mix. From the 5' RACE reads, TCRdb called clonotypes with MiXCR, one entry per CDR3 protein. The sample has approximately 1.5 million distinct CDR3 sequences, approximately 43% seen once. Isolation recovered at least 6 million PBMCs from every sample.

V is TRBV29-1 and J is TRBJ2-1; the D call may be TRBD1 or TRBD2 (6 bases each). The sequencing sample was made of blood. This receptor was taken from a young woman in good health. CDR3 nucleotides: TGCAGCGTTGAAGACTGGGGGGCTACGTCGGATGAGCAGTTCTTC. The encoded protein is CSVEDWGATSDEQFF.